These 30 T cell receptor beta chains came from one sample sequenced in a study of T cells in Graves' hyperthyroidism and ophthalmopathy. TCR beta CDR3 region amplification was performed from RNA transcripts. HTBI primers were employed in a first-round RT-PCR of the TCR CDR3. In TCRdb, the multiplex PCR reads were re-called with MiXCR into one record per CDR3 protein. The sample records roughly 580,000 distinct CDR3 sequences, around 46% being singletons. Sequencing was performed on peripheral blood or thyroid tissue (not recorded which). Source of these receptors: a woman younger than 35 with Graves' hyperthyroidism.

In regard to this clonotype: The junction and the germline gene differ at one end; a read error may be behind it. The chain employs TRBV10-3 and TRBJ2-7; 7 bases agree with TRBD2. This CDR3 contains 14 residues. Per germline, CDR1 ENHRY and CDR2 SYGVKD. CDR3 region: CASSTGTTDYEQYF. CDR3 DNA: TGTGCCAGCAGTACCGGGACTACTGACTACGAGCAGTACTTC.

The rearrangement links TRBV7-9 to TRBJ2-3; TRBD1 is a possible D gene (6 bases). Per the germline V gene, CDR1 is SEHNR and CDR2 is FQNEAQ (reference sequence). V was cut by 5 bases and J by 6 bases, with 9 bases left in between. The CDR3 is 12 amino acids. The CDR3 region is CASSKQGDTQYF. As DNA, the CDR3 is TGTGCCAGCAGCAAACAGGGCGATACGCAGTATTTT.

This clonotype was recorded only once. This chain connects TRBV13 to TRBJ1-3; D remains unclear. Trimming removed 3 bases at V and 4 bases at J, with 10 bases between. The CDR3 totals 14 residues. Germline V CDR1 and CDR2: PRHDT, FYEKMQ (reference sequence). The CDR3 DNA sequence: TGTGCCAGCAGCTTCAACTTAAAAGGAAACACCATATATTTT. Encoded protein: CASSFNLKGNTIYF.

This clonotype was counted at least ten times. Written as DNA, the CDR3 is TGTGCCAGCAGCTTATCACGAGAAGAGACCCAGTACTTC. Translation gives CASSLSREETQYF. The rearrangement joins TRBV7-8 to TRBJ2-5; D is ambiguous. Trimming cost V 2 bases and J 3 bases, with 7 bases left between them. The germline CDR1 and CDR2 sequences are SGHVS and FQNEAQ. This CDR3 has 13 amino acids.

The V gene is TRBV10-3, the J gene TRBJ1-4; possibly TRBD1 for D (6 bases). This CDR3 contains 13 residues. The ends were cut back, 7 bases at V and 0 bases at J, with 6 bases in the middle. Germline CDR1 ENHRY, CDR2 SYGVKD. The CDR3 nucleotides read TGTGCCATCAAGGGGGCAACTAATGAAAAACTGTTTTTT. It encodes CAIKGATNEKLFF.

DNA for the CDR3: TGCGCCAGCAGCTTGGAAGGATGGCCCATGGGGACCCAAGAGACCCAGTACTTC. Its translation: CASSLEGWPMGTQETQYF. V usage is TRBV5-1 and J usage is TRBJ2-5, with D perhaps matching TRBD1 or TRBD2 (5 bases each). With 0 bases removed from V and 1 base from J, the gap between germline ends came to 19 bases. The germline V gene has CDR1 SGHRS and CDR2 YFSETQ. The CDR3 is 18 residues long.

At least ten counts were recorded for this clonotype. In DNA, the CDR3 is TGCAGCGCCCTCACGGACGGGAACACTGAAGCTTTCTTT. This sequence encodes CSALTDGNTEAFF. The gene calls are TRBV29-1 and TRBJ1-1, with D unclear. Germline V gene lookup returns CDR1 SQVTM and CDR2 ANQGSEA. The germline V and J ends were trimmed by 7 bases and 1 base, with 13 bases remaining between them. The CDR3 runs 13 residues.

The chain recombines TRBV7-9 with TRBJ2-7, with D maybe TRBD1 (6 bases). Germline CDR1 and CDR2: SEHNR and FQNEAQ (reference sequence). The CDR3 is 17 amino acids. V gave up 5 bases and J gave up 2 bases, with 22 bases separating them. This CDR3 reads CASSPPLVLGATYEQYF. CDR3 nucleotides: TGTGCCAGCAGCCCCCCGCTCGTTTTGGGGGCAACCTACGAGCAGTACTTC.

The chain is built from TRBV29-1 and TRBJ1-2; 9 nucleotides line up with TRBD1. Trimming took 8 bases from V and 6 from J; bases not matched to a gene: 7. The CDR3 is 12 amino acids. Looked up from germline, CDR1 is SQVTM and CDR2 is ANQGSEA. This CDR3 is CSYGTGSNGYTF. The CDR3 DNA reads TGCAGCTACGGGACAGGGTCGAATGGCTACACCTTC.

This clonotype was recorded at least ten times. This sequence joins TRBV14 and TRBJ2-7; D call uncertain. Germline-derived CDR1 and CDR2 are SGHDN and FVKESK. The CDR3 extends over 11 amino acids. Deletions cut 4 bases from V and 9 bases from J, with 10 bases between. CDR3 protein: CASSPGTVQYF. The CDR3, as DNA: TGTGCCAGCAGCCCGGGCACTGTGCAGTACTTC. Filled out from reference TRBV14 and TRBJ2-7, the complete variable domain reads EAGVTQFPSHSVIEKGQTVTLRCDPISGHDNLYWYRRVMGKEIKFLLHFVKESKQDESGMPNNRFLAERTGGTYSTLKVQPAELEDSGVYFCASSPGTVQYFGPGTRLTVT.

A note on this clonotype: It may be a read error: a sequence one base away is much more abundant. This chain connects TRBV2 to TRBJ1-5; 10 bases align to TRBD1. V shed 6 bases, J shed 5 bases, and the junction held 1 base outside the gene matches. Germline V gives CDR1 SNHLY, CDR2 FYNNEI. The CDR3 totals 13 residues. As DNA, the CDR3 is TGTGCCAGCAGGACAGGGGGCGATCAGCCCCAGCATTTT. It encodes CASRTGGDQPQHF.

With regard to this clonotype: A much more abundant neighbour one base away suggests this may be a read error. V usage is TRBV29-1 and J usage is TRBJ1-4, with 9 bases fitting TRBD1. The germline V gene encodes CDR1 SQVTM and CDR2 ANQGSEA. V was clipped by 4 bases and J by 8 bases; unmatched bases: 5. The CDR3 sequence is 13 residues long. CDR3 loop: CSVVETGGEKLFF. The CDR3 DNA sequence: TGCAGCGTTGTGGAGACAGGGGGAGAAAAACTGTTTTTT.

This clonotype has a count of ten or more. This chain uses TRBV7-9 with TRBJ1-1; D is ambiguous. This CDR3 has 14 residues. Looked up from germline, CDR1 is SEHNR and CDR2 is FQNEAQ (reference sequence). V dropped 1 base and J dropped 1 base, with 7 bases sitting between them. The chain's CDR3 is CASSLGRGNTEAFF. In DNA form, the CDR3 reads TGTGCCAGCAGCTTAGGCCGGGGGAACACTGAAGCTTTCTTT.

This clonotype has a handful of counts. One end of the junction varies from germline; a read error may be responsible. V usage is TRBV7-7 and J usage is TRBJ2-5; D may be TRBD2 (5 bases). The CDR3 consists of 15 residues. Germline V gene lookup returns CDR1 SSHAT and CDR2 FNYEAQ (reference sequence). CDR3 coding DNA: TGTGCTAGCAGCCCGGGTGGTGGAGGTCGAGAGACCCAGTACTTC. Its translation: CASSPGGGGRETQYF.

The chain has TRBV7-3 and TRBJ2-7, with D possibly being TRBD1 (6 bases). Germline CDR1 and CDR2: SGHTA and FQGTGA. V lost 2 bases and J 1 base, leaving 15 bases between the germline ends. CDR3 length: 16 residues. CDR3 nucleotide sequence: TGTGCCAGCAGCTTAGCCCGAGGGACACCTTCCTACGAGCAGTACTTC. Translating it yields CASSLARGTPSYEQYF.

A few counts support this clonotype. The chain links TRBV2 to TRBJ1-5; D might be TRBD1 (5 bases). Trimming shortened V by 7 bases and J by 0 bases, and 7 bases separated the two germline ends. Per germline, CDR1 SNHLY and CDR2 FYNNEI. CDR3 size: 13 residues. The CDR3 DNA follows: TGTGCCAGCAAGACAGATAGCAATCAGCCCCAGCATTTT. Translated: CASKTDSNQPQHF.

V and J are TRBV29-1 and TRBJ1-2; no clear D gene. Trimming took 2 bases from V and 12 from J, leaving 16 bases between them. Germline V gene data show CDR1 as SQVTM and CDR2 as ANQGSEA. The CDR3 has 12 residues. The CDR3 sequence: CSVESGIAWHTF. The CDR3 DNA follows: TGCAGCGTTGAATCGGGGATAGCCTGGCACACCTTC.

This clonotype was seen ten or more times. V gene TRBV25-1 combines with J gene TRBJ1-4, with D perhaps matching TRBD1 (6 bases). CDR3 length: 18 amino acids. Trimming cost V 4 bases and J 3 bases, with 21 bases left between them. Germline lookup yields CDR1 MGHDK and CDR2 SYGVNS. The CDR3 protein is CASSAYRDPREANEKLFF. DNA for the CDR3: TGTGCCAGCAGTGCCTACAGGGATCCCCGGGAGGCTAATGAAAAACTGTTTTTT.

This clonotype has a handful of counts. The genes are TRBV2 and TRBJ1-1, with TRBD1 as a possible D gene (6 bases). The CDR3 is 14 amino acids. V was clipped by 7 bases and J by 5 bases, with 17 bases between them. Germline V lookup: CDR1 SNHLY, CDR2 FYNNEI. CDR3 protein: CASIRTAVGTEAFF. The CDR3 DNA reads as TGTGCCAGCATTCGGACAGCGGTGGGGACTGAAGCTTTCTTT. Complete variable domain (other parts from reference TRBV2 and TRBJ1-1): EPEVTQTPSHQVTQMGQEVILRCVPISNHLYFYWYRQILGQKVEFLVSFYNNEISEKSEIFDDQFSVERPDGSNFTLKIRSTKLEDSAMYFCASIRTAVGTEAFFGQGTRLTVV.

V usage is TRBV10-3 and J usage is TRBJ1-5, with D maybe TRBD1 (5 bases). CDR1 is ENHRY and CDR2 is SYGVKD in the germline V gene. The CDR3 sequence is 16 residues long. V was pared by 3 bases and J by 1 base, with 13 bases between. The CDR3 DNA reads as TGTGCCATCAGTGATAGGGTCGGGGGGAGCAATCAGCCCCAGCATTTT. Protein product: CAISDRVGGSNQPQHF.

Note on this clonotype: Mismatch with germline at one junction end may stem from a read error. The chain has TRBV12-3 or TRBV12-4 and TRBJ2-7, with D possibly TRBD2 on 6 matching bases. This CDR3 has 13 amino acids. The CDR3 bases are TGTGCCAGCAGTTTGAGGGTAGCGGAGCCGCCAGACTTC. Residues: CASSLRVAEPPDF.

The rearrangement uses TRBV9 and TRBJ1-1; a possible D gene is TRBD1 (6 bases). Per germline, CDR1 SGDLS and CDR2 YYNGEE. Trimming cost V 4 bases and J 1 base, with 11 bases left between them. The CDR3 totals 14 residues. CDR3 sequence (DNA): TGTGCCAGCAGCCAATCCAGGGGGAACACTGAAGCTTTCTTT. It codes for CASSQSRGNTEAFF.

There are many counts of this clonotype. CDR3 nucleotides: TGTGCCAGCAGCGTAGTGGTGACAGGCATGAACACTGAAGCTTTCTTT. Protein: CASSVVVTGMNTEAFF. The chain recombines TRBV9 with TRBJ1-1; perhaps TRBD1 as D (6 bases). The CDR3 is 16 amino acids. The germline gives CDR1 SGDLS, CDR2 YYNGEE. Trimming cost V 0 bases and J 0 bases, with 12 bases left between them.

This clonotype has more than one count but fewer than ten. The J gene is TRBJ1-6, the V gene TRBV20-1; tentatively, D is TRBD1 (6 bases). The CDR3 contains 14 residues. The ends were cut back, 5 bases at V and 5 bases at J, with 13 bases in the middle. CDR1 and CDR2 (germline): DFQATT, SNEGSKA (reference sequence). The CDR3 sequence: CSARRGTNNSPLHF. The CDR3, as DNA: TGCAGTGCTCGTCGGGGGACAAATAATTCACCCCTCCACTTT.

The V call is TRBV5-1, the J call TRBJ1-3; D is undetermined. Trimming removed 0 bases from V and 2 bases from J, with 9 bases in between. Looked up from germline, CDR1 is SGHRS and CDR2 is YFSETQ. This CDR3 has 15 residues. The CDR3, as DNA: TGCGCCAGCAGCTTGGACAGCGCTCCTGGAAACACCATATATTTT. The encoded protein is CASSLDSAPGNTIYF.

In regard to this clonotype: Germline and junction disagree at one end, which may indicate a read error. The chain is built from TRBV20-1 and TRBJ2-7, with D perhaps given as TRBD1 or TRBD2 (5 bases each). Germline V CDR1 and CDR2: DFQATT, SNEGSKA (reference sequence). This CDR3 has 13 amino acids. The CDR3 DNA is TGCAGTGCAAGAGAGAGGGACGCCTACGAGCAGTACTTC. It is translated as CSARERDAYEQYF.

The V gene is TRBV9, the J gene TRBJ1-6; D is unresolved. The length of the CDR3 is 16 residues. The germline V gene encodes CDR1 SGDLS and CDR2 YYNGEE. The V end lost 0 bases, the J end lost 0 bases, and 7 bases lay between the germline ends. CDR3 sequence (DNA): TGTGCCAGCAGCGTAGAGTCGGGCTCCTATAATTCACCCCTCCACTTT. This sequence encodes CASSVESGSYNSPLHF.

The chain joins TRBV19 to TRBJ2-7, with TRBD2 matching over 9 bases. The CDR3 totals 14 residues. Germline V gene sequence: CDR1 LNHDA, CDR2 SQIVND (reference sequence). Losses at the gene ends were 5 bases for V and 2 bases for J; bases not matched to a gene: 4. The CDR3 is CASSPGLAPYEQYF. CDR3 bases: TGTGCCAGTAGTCCGGGACTAGCTCCCTACGAGCAGTACTTC. The full variable domain, in which reference TRBV19 and TRBJ2-7 provide the parts outside the CDR3, is DGGITQSPKYLFRKEGQNVTLSCEQNLNHDAMYWYRQDPGQGLRLIYYSQIVNDFQKGDIAEGYSVSREKKESFPLTVTSAQKNPTAFYLCASSPGLAPYEQYFGPGTRLTVT.

This clonotype was seen only a few times. The genes are TRBV2 and TRBJ1-2, with TRBD1 as a possible D gene (6 bases). There are 15 residues in the CDR3. CDR1 and CDR2 (germline): SNHLY, FYNNEI. V was pared by 3 bases and J by 1 base, with 12 bases between. CDR3 residues: CASSEGAPLNYGYTF. The CDR3 nucleotides are TGTGCCAGCAGTGAGGGGGCGCCCCTTAACTATGGCTACACCTTC.

The rearrangement joins TRBV7-6 to TRBJ1-5; D ambiguous. This CDR3 is 14 amino acids long. Germline V gene lookup returns CDR1 SGHVS and CDR2 FNYEAQ. V was clipped by 5 bases and J by 2 bases, with 10 bases between them. The CDR3: CASSPGKGNQPQHF. CDR3 DNA: TGTGCCAGCAGCCCAGGTAAAGGCAATCAGCCCCAGCATTTT.